What follows are 6 T cell receptor beta chains derived from one specimen sequenced in a study of T cell repertoires in cytomegalovirus infection. TCRdb reanalysed the reads using MiXCR and keeps one entry per CDR3 protein. The sample contains around 100,000 distinct CDR3 sequences, roughly a tenth of which appear only once. For these TCRs, the target antigens are not known. Sample: PBMCs, sequenced either directly or after in vitro stimulation (not recorded which). These receptors all come from a human donor in good health (CMV status not recorded). Some clones in this sample may be carry-over from other donors' samples.

Many counts were recorded for this clonotype. The chain is built from TRBV6-1 and TRBJ2-3; 13 nucleotides align to TRBD2. The CDR3 sequence is 15 residues long. V lost 6 bases and J lost 4; bases outside the gene matches: 4. Germline CDR1 is MNHNS and CDR2 is SASEGT. DNA for the CDR3: TGTGCCAGCAGCGATACTAGCGGGAGGGCAGATACGCAGTATTTT. Translated: CASSDTSGRADTQYF.

In this sample, this clonotype turned up many times. This sequence joins TRBV28 and TRBJ2-7; 8 positions agree with TRBD1. Per germline, CDR1 MDHEN and CDR2 SYDVKM. The CDR3 covers 17 residues. V shed 1 base, J shed 2 bases, and the junction held 10 bases outside the gene matches. The chain's CDR3 is CASSLSGPGQGAYEQYF. In nucleotides, the CDR3 is TGTGCCAGCAGTTTATCGGGGCCCGGACAGGGAGCCTACGAGCAGTACTTC.

This clonotype was found a few times. The V and J genes are TRBV5-1 and TRBJ1-6; no firm D call. Per the germline V gene, CDR1 is SGHRS and CDR2 is YFSETQ. The CDR3 is 16 residues long. Trimming shortened V by 3 bases and J by 8 bases, and 18 bases separated the two germline ends. CDR3 residues: CASSSFEGFGDSPLHF. In nucleotides, the CDR3 is TGCGCCAGCAGCTCATTCGAGGGATTTGGAGATTCACCCCTCCACTTT.

The sample holds many counts of this clonotype. One end of the junction varies from germline; a read error may be responsible. The chain is built from TRBV11-3 and TRBJ1-3; no clear D. The CDR3 spans 14 residues. Germline V gene sequence: CDR1 SGHNT, CDR2 YENEEA. The CDR3 loop is CASSLDRSDLTLLF. The CDR3 DNA is TGTGCCAGCAGCTTAGATCGCTCGGACCTTACCCTACTTTTT.

This clonotype was detected a few times. The genes are TRBV29-1 and TRBJ2-7; tentative D call: TRBD1 (6 bases). Germline V gene data show CDR1 as SQVTM and CDR2 as ANQGSEA. CDR3 length: 14 residues. This chain's CDR3 is CTVIGQKVTYEQYV. Here the CDR3 DNA reads TGCACCGTCATCGGACAGAAAGTCACCTACGAGCAGTACGTC.

This clonotype was recorded at least ten times. The V and J genes are TRBV7-8 and TRBJ2-7; TRBD2 agrees at 8 bases. This CDR3 region has 15 residues. V trimming: 3 bases; J trimming: 3 bases; junction bases outside the gene matches: 7. Per germline, CDR1 SGHVS and CDR2 FQNEAQ. DNA for the CDR3: TGTGCCAGCAGCTTGAGTAGCGGGACCATCTACGAGCAGTACTTC. Protein: CASSLSSGTIYEQYF.